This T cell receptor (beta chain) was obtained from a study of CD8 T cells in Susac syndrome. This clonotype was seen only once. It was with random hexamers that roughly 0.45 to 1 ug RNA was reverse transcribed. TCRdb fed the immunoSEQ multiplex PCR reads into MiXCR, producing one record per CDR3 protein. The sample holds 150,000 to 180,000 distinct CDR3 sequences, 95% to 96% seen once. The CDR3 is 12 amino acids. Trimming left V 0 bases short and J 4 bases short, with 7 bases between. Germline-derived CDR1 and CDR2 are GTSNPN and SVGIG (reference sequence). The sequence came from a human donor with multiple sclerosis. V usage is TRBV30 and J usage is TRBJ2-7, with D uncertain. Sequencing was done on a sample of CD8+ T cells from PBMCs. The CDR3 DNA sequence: TGTGCCTGGAGTGTATCGCATTACGAGCAGTACGTC. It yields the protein CAWSVSHYEQYV.